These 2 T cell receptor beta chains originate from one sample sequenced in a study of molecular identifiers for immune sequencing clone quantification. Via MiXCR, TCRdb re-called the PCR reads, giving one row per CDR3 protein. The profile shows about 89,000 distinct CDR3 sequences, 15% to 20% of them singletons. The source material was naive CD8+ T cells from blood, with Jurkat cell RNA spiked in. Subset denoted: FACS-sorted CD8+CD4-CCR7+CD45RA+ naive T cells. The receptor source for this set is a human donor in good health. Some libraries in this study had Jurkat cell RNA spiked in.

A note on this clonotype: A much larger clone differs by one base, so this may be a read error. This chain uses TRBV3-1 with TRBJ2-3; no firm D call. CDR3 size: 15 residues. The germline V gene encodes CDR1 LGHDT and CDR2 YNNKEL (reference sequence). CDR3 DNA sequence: TGTGCCAGCAGCCAATATCTCCTAAGCACAGATACGCAGTGTTTT. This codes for CASSQYLLSTDTQCF.

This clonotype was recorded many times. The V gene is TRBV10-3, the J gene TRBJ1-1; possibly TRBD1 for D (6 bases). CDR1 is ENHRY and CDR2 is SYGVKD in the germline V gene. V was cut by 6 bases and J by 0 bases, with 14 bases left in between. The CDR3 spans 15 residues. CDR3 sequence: CAIRPGQAMNTEAFF. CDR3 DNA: TGTGCCATCAGACCGGGACAAGCAATGAACACTGAAGCTTTCTTT.